A selection of T cell receptor beta chains follows, all from one sample in a study of T-cell memory formation after mild COVID-19. In TCRdb, the 5' RACE reads were re-called with MiXCR into one record per CDR3 protein. The table lists about 500,000 distinct CDR3 sequences, 20% of them singletons. Sequenced material: PBMCs or a T cell subset sorted from them (not recorded which). The source is an adult woman who had mild COVID-19 (a few samples of this study predate the infection). Cell type and time point are not known. Both conserved end residues are part of each CDR3. A D gene is named only where the DNA matches it firmly. Size is omitted from some rows. Given values are once, few, many or a class for expanded clones.

V	D	J	size	CDR3	DNA
TRBV12-3/TRBV12-4	.	TRBJ2-1	.	CASTPESSYNEQFF	TGTGCCAGCACCCCCGAAAGCTCCTACAATGAGCAGTTCTTC
TRBV24-1	TRBD2	TRBJ2-1	.	CATSDPRLASNEQFF	TGTGCCACCAGTGATCCCAGACTAGCGTCGAATGAGCAGTTCTTC
TRBV6-5	.	TRBJ1-3	.	CASSYSGKDLRINTIYF	TGTGCCAGCAGTTACTCGGGGAAGGATTTACGGATAAACACCATATATTTT
TRBV24-1	.	TRBJ2-2	.	CATRPMWGAGELFF	TGTGCCACCAGGCCAATGTGGGGCGCCGGGGAGCTGTTTTTT
TRBV10-3	TRBD2	TRBJ2-7	few	CAISGAPSGGSYEQYF	TGTGCCATCAGTGGGGCCCCTAGCGGGGGCTCCTACGAGCAGTACTTC
TRBV10-3	.	TRBJ1-2	few	CAISEPDDRYGYTF	TGTGCCATCAGTGAGCCCGATGATAGGTACGGCTACACCTTC
TRBV20-1	.	TRBJ2-4	.	CSATREELVVKNIQYF	TGCAGTGCCACCAGGGAGGAACTGGTTGTCAAAAACATTCAGTACTTC
TRBV15	TRBD1	TRBJ1-1	many	CATSRDRGQAEAFF	TGTGCCACCAGCAGGGACAGGGGGCAAGCTGAAGCTTTCTTT
TRBV7-6	.	TRBJ2-7	.	CASSSAGDPYEQYF	TGTGCCAGCAGCTCAGCTGGGGACCCCTACGAGCAGTACTTC
TRBV12-3/TRBV12-4	.	TRBJ1-5	.	CASSFLWGNQPQHF	TGTGCCAGCAGTTTTTTGTGGGGCAATCAGCCCCAGCATTTT
TRBV12-5	.	TRBJ2-5	few	CTMPVQYF	TGTACAATGCCAGTCCAGTACTTC